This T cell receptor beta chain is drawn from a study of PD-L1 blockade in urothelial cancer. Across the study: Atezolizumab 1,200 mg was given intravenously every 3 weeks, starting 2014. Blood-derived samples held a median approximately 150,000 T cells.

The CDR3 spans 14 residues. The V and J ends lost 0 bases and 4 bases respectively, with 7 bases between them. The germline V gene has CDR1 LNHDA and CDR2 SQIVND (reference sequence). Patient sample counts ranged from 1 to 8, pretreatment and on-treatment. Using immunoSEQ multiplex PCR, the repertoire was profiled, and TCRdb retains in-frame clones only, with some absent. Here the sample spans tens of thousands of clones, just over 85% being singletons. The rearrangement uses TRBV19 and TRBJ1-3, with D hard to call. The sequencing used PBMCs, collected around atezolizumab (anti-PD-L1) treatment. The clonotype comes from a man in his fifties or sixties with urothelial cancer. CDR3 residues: CASSIDSYGNTIYF. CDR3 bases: TGTGCCAGTAGTATAGATTCCTACGGAAACACCATATATTTT.